The entry that follows covers one T cell receptor (beta chain) sequence. Its antigen is currently unknown. Sequencing used immunoSEQ multiplex PCR; TCRdb keeps in-frame clones, though not all of them. The repertoire holds about 38,000 clones, approximately 84% seen once, with around 2% in the top ten. The entry originates in a study of vaccination effects on CD4 cells after COVID-19. Study-wide background: After the second dose, samples were taken at median day 72.

Study-level results: The study got few convalescent patients and did not collect any early post-infection timepoints. The study found marked clonal contraction of infection- and vaccine-induced clones late after vaccination.

V dropped 3 bases and J dropped 0 bases, with 8 bases sitting between them. Germline V gene sequence: CDR1 KGHSH, CDR2 LQKENI. The CDR3 has 14 residues. CD4+ T cells specific for antigen were expanded with viral peptide pools by the ViraFEST assay before sequencing. Culture lasted 10 days before CD4+ T cell isolation. Participants were vaccinated with two doses of either the BNT162b2 or mRNA-1273 vaccine. People in the vaccine group had not been infected with SARS-CoV-2 before, and their nucleocapsid antibodies were negative. V and J are TRBV18 and TRBJ1-1, with unresolved D. The sample in question was CD4+ T cells from PBMCs cultured with HCoV-NL63 spike peptides, obtained after COVID-19 vaccination. This clonotype originated in a human donor who received a COVID-19 vaccine. Some clones in this sample may be carry-over from other donors' samples. The DNA of the CDR3 is TGTGCCAGCTCACCGACGGGTGTGAACACTGAAGCTTTCTTT. Encoded protein: CASSPTGVNTEAFF. Full variable domain (rest looked up from reference TRBV18 and TRBJ1-1): NAGVMQNPRHLVRRRGQEARLRCSPMKGHSHVYWYRQLPEEGLKFMVYLQKENIIDESGMPKERFSAEFPKEGPSILRIQQVVRGDSAAYFCASSPTGVNTEAFFGQGTRLTVV.